This T cell receptor beta chain emerged from a study of radiation and T cells in renal cell carcinoma. Overall study findings and caveats: No pretreatment tumor biopsies were available for baseline clonotypes.

The data were produced by immunoSEQ multiplex PCR, yet TCRdb's version contains in-frame clones alone and is incomplete. The table records around 94,000 clones, around four fifths of them present only once. Comment on this clone: Its antigen is currently unknown.

Trimming took 0 bases from V and 1 from J, leaving 10 bases between them. The CDR3 is 15 residues long. Looked up from germline, CDR1 is SGHRS and CDR2 is YFSETQ. Time point noted: blood 4 weeks post-SBRT, at nephrectomy. Regarding treatment: 15 Gy SBRT to primary tumor, nephrectomy 4 weeks later. Nephrectomy followed 15 Gy stereotactic body radiation by 4 weeks. The tumor was a clear cell renal cell carcinoma. Here the sequenced sample was blood, taken from a patient whose treatment included radiotherapy and nephrectomy. The receptor was derived from a man over 45 with renal cell carcinoma. The chain recombines TRBV5-1 with TRBJ1-1; no reliable D call. The CDR3 coding sequence is TGCGCCAGCAGCTTGGATTGGGGAGGGAACACTGAAGCTTTCTTT. Protein product: CASSLDWGGNTEAFF.